One and the same sample provided the 30 T cell receptor beta chains below, sequenced in a study of radiotherapy plus CTLA-4 blockade in lung cancer. Measured with immunoSEQ multiplex PCR; TCRdb has only the in-frame clones, and not every one. The sample carries 30,000 to 40,000 clones, 60% to 75% recorded once. The starting material was peripheral blood, obtained from a patient treated with radiotherapy plus ipilimumab. The receptor source for this set is a human donor with non-small cell lung cancer who had stable disease on radiotherapy plus ipilimumab.

The chain recombines TRBV23-1 with TRBJ1-5, with D uncertain. TRBV23-1 is an ORF for which the function is uncertain. The CDR3 has 13 amino acids. V was cut by 5 bases and J by 3 bases, with 8 bases left in between. CDR3 residues: CASSFTNNQPQHF. As DNA, the CDR3 is TGCGCCAGCAGTTTTACGAACAATCAGCCCCAGCATTTT.

In this sample, this clone is medium-sized. The sample contains more than one DNA sequence encoding this CDR3. This chain joins TRBV28 and TRBJ2-7; maybe TRBD2 (6 bases). Per germline, CDR1 MDHEN and CDR2 SYDVKM. Trimming shortened V by 3 bases and J by 0 bases, and 9 bases separated the two germline ends. The CDR3 runs 14 residues. CDR3 residues: CASSFGGNSYEQYF. The CDR3 bases are TGTGCCAGCAGTTTTGGGGGGAACTCCTACGAGCAGTACTTC.

The CDR3 spells CAISEGQLPQPQHF. In DNA, the CDR3 is TGTGCCATCAGTGAAGGCCAGCTCCCTCAGCCCCAGCATTTT. The gene calls are TRBV10-3 and TRBJ1-5, with D uncertain. The V gene lost 3 bases and the J gene lost 6 bases, with 12 bases spanning the gap. This CDR3 region has 14 residues. CDR1 ENHRY and CDR2 SYGVKD come from the germline V gene.

V is TRBV6-6 and J is TRBJ2-1; 13 bases align to TRBD2. Germline CDR1 and CDR2: MNHNY and SVGAGI (reference sequence). Trimming at V came to 6 bases and at J to 6 bases, leaving 5 bases not matched to a gene. The length of the CDR3 is 15 residues. CDR3 coding DNA: TGTGCCAGCAGGTCGGGACTAGCGGGATTCAATGAGCAGTTCTTC. Protein sequence: CASRSGLAGFNEQFF.

V and J are TRBV28 and TRBJ2-7, with TRBD1 matching 10 bases. Trimming cost V 2 bases and J 5 bases; bases outside gene matches: 3. The CDR3 extends over 14 amino acids. Germline loops: CDR1 MDHEN, CDR2 SYDVKM. In nucleotides, the CDR3 is TGTGCCAGCAGTTTAGGCGGACAGGGGGACGAGCAGTACTTC. Translating it yields CASSLGGQGDEQYF.

CDR3 amino acids: CASSPRDRDSRSENTIYF. CDR3 DNA: TGCGCCAGCAGTCCCCGAGACCGGGACAGTAGGAGTGAAAACACCATATATTTT. The rearrangement uses TRBV23-1 and TRBJ1-3; 7 bases line up with TRBD1. TRBV23-1 is marked as an open reading frame, function uncertain. The CDR3 has 18 amino acids. The V and J ends lost 4 bases and 6 bases, in that order; junction bases with no gene match: 18.

This clone was seen more than once but under ten times. The CDR3 is CASSLNTEEQFF. For the CDR3, the DNA is TGTGCCAGCAGCCTGAATACAGAGGAGCAGTTCTTC. The chain combines TRBV7-6 with TRBJ2-1, with D unclear. In germline, CDR1 is SGHVS, CDR2 FNYEAQ. The CDR3 has 12 amino acids. V was pared by 5 bases and J by 10 bases, with 12 bases between.

This clone was detected only a few times. The chain links TRBV11-2 to TRBJ1-2; D is perhaps TRBD1 (6 bases). The CDR3 has 11 residues. CDR1 is SGHAT and CDR2 is FQNNGV in the germline V gene. V shed 4 bases and J shed 8 bases, with 8 bases lying between them. The CDR3 loop reads CASSSRGGYTF. CDR3 nucleotide sequence: TGTGCCAGCAGCTCAAGGGGGGGCTACACCTTC.

This sequence joins TRBV6-6 and TRBJ1-3; D remains ambiguous. Germline V gives CDR1 MNHNY, CDR2 SVGAGI (reference sequence). The CDR3 loop spans 14 amino acids. The germline V and J ends were trimmed by 6 bases and 4 bases, with 13 bases remaining between them. The CDR3 DNA reads as TGTGCCAGCAGGTCGACCCCGAAGGGAAACACCATATATTTT. It specifies CASRSTPKGNTIYF.

The V and J genes are TRBV5-1 and TRBJ1-4; 7 positions agree with TRBD1. V was pared by 0 bases and J by 6 bases, with 5 bases of the junction left unmatched. Germline CDR1 SGHRS, CDR2 YFSETQ. CDR3 length: 15 residues. The CDR3 protein is CASSLARGTDEKLFF. CDR3 in DNA: TGCGCCAGCAGCTTGGCTCGGGGGACAGATGAAAAACTGTTTTTT.

A note on this clone: Other DNA sequences within the sample encode an identical CDR3. The chain recombines TRBV4-2 with TRBJ2-2; TRBD2 aligns across 9 bases. Germline V gene data show CDR1 as LGHNA and CDR2 as YNFKEQ. The V and J ends lost 3 bases and 6 bases, in that order; junction bases with no gene match: 11. This CDR3 has 17 residues. This chain's CDR3 is CASSQTGTSSSPGELFF. DNA for the CDR3: TGTGCCAGCAGCCAGACAGGGACTAGCAGTTCACCCGGGGAGCTGTTTTTT.

This sequence joins TRBV5-1 and TRBJ2-7, with TRBD2 as a possible D gene (5 bases). This CDR3 comprises 15 residues. Trimming removed 3 bases at V and 3 bases at J, with 16 bases between. Germline V lookup: CDR1 SGHRS, CDR2 YFSETQ. The CDR3 protein is CASSSGPEENYEQYF. CDR3 nucleotides: TGCGCCAGCAGCTCGGGCCCGGAGGAAAACTACGAGCAGTACTTC.

V and J are TRBV7-8 and TRBJ1-2; D may be TRBD1 (6 bases). V lost 7 bases and J 8 bases, leaving 23 bases between the germline ends. This CDR3 region has 15 residues. Germline CDR1 and CDR2: SGHVS and FQNEAQ. CDR3 loop: CASTPSGEQGYGYTF. The CDR3 DNA reads as TGTGCCAGCACTCCATCGGGCGAACAGGGTTACGGCTACACCTTC. Combining the CDR3 with reference TRBV7-8 and TRBJ1-2 gives the whole variable domain GAGVSQSPRYKVAKRGQDVALRCDPISGHVSLFWYQQALGQGPEFLTYFQNEAQLDKSGLPSDRFFAERPEGSVSTLKIQRTQQEDSAVYLCASTPSGEQGYGYTFGSGTRLTVV.

The V and J genes are TRBV5-1 and TRBJ1-1; a possible D gene is TRBD1 (6 bases). Deletions cut 6 bases from V and 0 bases from J, with 15 bases between. The germline CDR1 and CDR2 sequences are SGHRS and YFSETQ. The CDR3 covers 15 residues. The CDR3 loop is CASTPRTDMNTEAFF. CDR3 sequence (DNA): TGCGCCAGCACCCCCCGGACAGACATGAACACTGAAGCTTTCTTT.

The chain recombines TRBV18 with TRBJ2-3; D ambiguous. The germline V and J ends were trimmed by 3 bases and 0 bases, with 7 bases remaining between them. Germline CDR1 reads KGHSH; CDR2 reads LQKENI. The CDR3 sequence is 14 residues long. The DNA of the CDR3 is TGTGCCAGCTCACCCCCCAGCAGCACAGATACGCAGTATTTT. It codes for CASSPPSSTDTQYF. The variable domain in full, completed from reference TRBV18 and TRBJ2-3, reads NAGVMQNPRHLVRRRGQEARLRCSPMKGHSHVYWYRQLPEEGLKFMVYLQKENIIDESGMPKERFSAEFPKEGPSILRIQQVVRGDSAAYFCASSPPSSTDTQYFGPGTRLTVL.

CDR3 coding DNA: TGTGCCAGCTCACCGGAGGGGGAGACCCAGTACTTC. This codes for CASSPEGETQYF. The chain employs TRBV18 and TRBJ2-5, with D perhaps TRBD2 (6 bases). The germline gives CDR1 KGHSH, CDR2 LQKENI. The CDR3 contains 12 residues. Trimming cost V 3 bases and J 5 bases, with 7 bases left between them.

This clone was detected a few times. The chain recombines TRBV11-2 with TRBJ2-1; D is undetermined. There are 15 residues in the CDR3. Germline lookup yields CDR1 SGHAT and CDR2 FQNNGV. Trimming pared 1 base from V and 6 bases from J, leaving 13 bases between. CDR3 loop: CASSLADSGGNEQFF. The CDR3 bases are TGTGCCAGCAGCTTAGCGGATAGTGGTGGCAATGAGCAGTTCTTC.

Comment on this clone: The junction and the germline gene differ at one end; a read error may be behind it. The chain recombines TRBV7-8 with TRBJ2-7; TRBD1 matches at 8 bases. The CDR3 is 14 amino acids. Germline V gene sequence: CDR1 SGHVS, CDR2 FQNEAQ. The CDR3 region is CASSLVGQGYEQYF. CDR3 DNA sequence: TGTGCCAGCAGTTTAGTTGGACAGGGATACGAGCAGTACTTC.

V usage is TRBV2 and J usage is TRBJ2-3; 13 bases map to TRBD2. The CDR3 totals 14 residues. Germline CDR1 SNHLY, CDR2 FYNNEI. V was clipped by 8 bases and J by 8 bases; unmatched bases: 7. CDR3 sequence reads: CASLGLAGEPTQYF. CDR3 sequence (DNA): TGTGCCAGCCTAGGACTAGCGGGAGAGCCTACGCAGTATTTT.

The CDR3 DNA is TGTGCCAGCAGCTTAATGGCTAGCGGTGCCTACGAGCAGTACTTC. It is translated as CASSLMASGAYEQYF. The chain uses TRBV7-2 and TRBJ2-7, with 7 bases identical to TRBD2. The V gene end was trimmed by 2 bases and the J gene end by 2 bases; junction bases not matched to a gene: 6. The CDR3 length is 15 residues. CDR1 and CDR2 (germline): SGHTA, FQGNSA.

The V gene is TRBV20-1, the J gene TRBJ2-3; no clear D. V was trimmed by 5 bases and J by 4 bases, leaving 7 bases between them. CDR3 length: 11 residues. Germline CDR1 and CDR2: DFQATT and SNEGSKA (reference sequence). The CDR3 region is CSAAPADTQYF. For the CDR3, the DNA is TGCAGTGCTGCCCCCGCAGATACGCAGTATTTT.

V usage is TRBV20-1 and J usage is TRBJ2-1; D is undetermined. This CDR3 has 11 amino acids. Germline V gene lookup returns CDR1 DFQATT and CDR2 SNEGSKA (reference sequence). Trimming left V 5 bases short and J 7 bases short, with 9 bases between. The CDR3 sequence is CSASTWNEQFF. Here the CDR3 DNA reads TGCAGTGCTTCGACTTGGAATGAGCAGTTCTTC.

V gene TRBV4-3 combines with J gene TRBJ1-2; D gene uncertain. The CDR3 sequence is 14 residues long. CDR1 is LGHNA, CDR2 YSLEER, per germline. Deletions cut 2 bases from V and 4 bases from J, with 11 bases between. Written as DNA, the CDR3 is TGCGCCAGCAGCCAATATAAGGGAGGCTATGGCTACACCTTC. This encodes CASSQYKGGYGYTF.

The chain joins TRBV7-6 to TRBJ1-1, with 7 bases aligning to TRBD1. The CDR3 has 13 amino acids. Trimming removed 5 bases from V and 6 bases from J; junction bases left unmatched: 6. CDR1 and CDR2 from the germline V gene are SGHVS and FNYEAQ. CDR3 in DNA: TGTGCCAGCAGCCCACGACAGGGAGCTGAAGCTTTCTTT. Translated, it gives CASSPRQGAEAFF.

The chain is built from TRBV11-3 and TRBJ2-1; 7 positions agree with TRBD1. V shed 5 bases, J shed 0 bases, and the junction held 7 bases outside the gene matches. CDR1 is SGHNT and CDR2 is YENEEA in the germline V gene. The CDR3 contains 16 residues. Written as DNA, the CDR3 is TGTGCCAGCAGCCCACAAGGACAGGCCTCCTACAATGAGCAGTTCTTC. Its translation is CASSPQGQASYNEQFF.

The rearrangement links TRBV5-5 to TRBJ1-2; 7 bases line up with TRBD1. V shed 4 bases, J shed 2 bases, and the junction held 2 bases outside the gene matches. The CDR3 sequence is 13 residues long. Germline assignment: CDR1 SGHKS and CDR2 YYEKEE (reference sequence). CDR3 amino acids: CASSEQGNYGYTF. The CDR3 DNA sequence: TGTGCCAGCAGCGAACAGGGGAACTATGGCTACACCTTC.

This chain connects TRBV6-1 to TRBJ2-2; maybe TRBD2 (6 bases). The CDR3 sequence is 14 residues long. The germline CDR1 and CDR2 sequences are MNHNS and SASEGT. Trimming stripped 8 bases from V and 3 bases from J, with 13 bases between. This CDR3 is CASGRRVDTGELFF. The CDR3 DNA follows: TGTGCCAGCGGGAGGAGGGTTGACACCGGGGAGCTGTTTTTT.

This clone was seen more than once but under ten times. The chain carries TRBV27 and TRBJ2-2; TRBD2 might be the D (5 bases). Germline assignment: CDR1 MNHEY and CDR2 SMNVEV (reference sequence). The CDR3 runs to 14 residues. V lost 5 bases and J 6 bases, leaving 13 bases between the germline ends. The chain's CDR3 is CASSREHSAGELFF. Written as DNA, the CDR3 is TGTGCCAGCAGTCGGGAACACAGCGCCGGGGAGCTGTTTTTT.

The CDR3, as DNA: TGTGCCAGCAGCCCGCAGCGGGAGGGCCGGGGTAATGAGCAGTTCTTC. As protein: CASSPQREGRGNEQFF. The chain links TRBV7-6 to TRBJ2-1, with 10 bases lining up with TRBD2. Germline V gene lookup returns CDR1 SGHVS and CDR2 FNYEAQ. This CDR3 spans 16 amino acids. The trim removed 5 bases at V and 7 bases at J, leaving 11 bases unmatched.

This clone was found once. CDR3 sequence (DNA): TGTGCCAGCTCAGGGGGACTTCCCACAGATACGCAGTATTTT. Translated: CASSGGLPTDTQYF. The chain uses TRBV18 and TRBJ2-3, with a possible D match to TRBD2 (6 bases). The CDR3 runs 14 residues. Trimming left V 5 bases short and J 2 bases short, with 11 bases between. CDR1 and CDR2 (germline): KGHSH, LQKENI.